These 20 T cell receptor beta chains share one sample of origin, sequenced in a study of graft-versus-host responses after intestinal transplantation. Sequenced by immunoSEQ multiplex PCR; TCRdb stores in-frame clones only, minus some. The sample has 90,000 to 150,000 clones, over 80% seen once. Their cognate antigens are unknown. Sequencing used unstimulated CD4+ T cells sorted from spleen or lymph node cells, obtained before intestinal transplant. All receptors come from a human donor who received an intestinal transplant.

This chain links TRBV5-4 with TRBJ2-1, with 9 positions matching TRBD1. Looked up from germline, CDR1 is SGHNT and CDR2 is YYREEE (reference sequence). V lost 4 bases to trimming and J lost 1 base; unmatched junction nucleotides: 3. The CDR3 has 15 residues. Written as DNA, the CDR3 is TGTGCCAGCAGCAAGGGACAGGGATCCTACAATGAGCAGTTCTTC. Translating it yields CASSKGQGSYNEQFF.

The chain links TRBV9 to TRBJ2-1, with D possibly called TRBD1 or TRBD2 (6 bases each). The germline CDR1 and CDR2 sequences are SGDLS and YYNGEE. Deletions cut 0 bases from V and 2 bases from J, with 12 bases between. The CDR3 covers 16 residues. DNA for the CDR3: TGTGCCAGCAGCGTAGAGGGGGGAGTGACCTACAATGAGCAGTTCTTC. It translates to CASSVEGGVTYNEQFF.

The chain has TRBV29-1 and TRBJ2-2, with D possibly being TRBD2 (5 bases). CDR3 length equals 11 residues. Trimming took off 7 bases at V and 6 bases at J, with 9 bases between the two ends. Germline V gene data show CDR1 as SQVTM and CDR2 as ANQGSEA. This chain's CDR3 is CSAERPGELFF. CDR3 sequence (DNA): TGCAGCGCCGAGCGGCCCGGGGAGCTGTTTTTT.

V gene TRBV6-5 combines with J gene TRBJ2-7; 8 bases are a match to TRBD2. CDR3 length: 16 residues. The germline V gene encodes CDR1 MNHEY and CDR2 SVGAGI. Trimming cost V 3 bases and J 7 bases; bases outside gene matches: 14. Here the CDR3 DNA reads TGTGCCAGCAGTTATTCCTTAGCGGGGACGGGGGGGGAGCAGTACTTC. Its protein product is CASSYSLAGTGGEQYF.

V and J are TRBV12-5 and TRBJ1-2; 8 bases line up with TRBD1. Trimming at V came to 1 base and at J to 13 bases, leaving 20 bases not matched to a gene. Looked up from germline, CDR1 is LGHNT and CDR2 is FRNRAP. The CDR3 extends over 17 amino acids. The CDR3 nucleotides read TGTGCTAGTGGTTTGGCAGCTACCAGGGGGCGTAGTGAGGGGTGCACCTTC. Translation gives CASGLAATRGRSEGCTF.

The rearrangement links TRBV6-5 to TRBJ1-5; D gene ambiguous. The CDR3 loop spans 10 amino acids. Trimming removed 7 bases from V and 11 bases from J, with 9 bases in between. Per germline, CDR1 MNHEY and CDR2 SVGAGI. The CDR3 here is CASTSPAQHF. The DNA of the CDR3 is TGTGCCAGCACCTCGCCGGCCCAGCATTTT.

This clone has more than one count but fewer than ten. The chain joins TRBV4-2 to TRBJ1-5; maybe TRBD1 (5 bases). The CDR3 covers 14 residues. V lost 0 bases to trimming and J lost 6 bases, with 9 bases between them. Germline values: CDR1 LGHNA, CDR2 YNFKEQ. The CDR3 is CASSQEGGSQPQHF. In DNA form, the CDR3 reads TGTGCCAGCAGCCAAGAGGGGGGAAGTCAGCCCCAGCATTTT.

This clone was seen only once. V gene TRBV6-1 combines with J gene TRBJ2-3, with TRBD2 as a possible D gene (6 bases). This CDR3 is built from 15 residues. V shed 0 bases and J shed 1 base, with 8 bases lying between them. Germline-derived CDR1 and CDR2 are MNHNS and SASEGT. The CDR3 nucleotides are TGTGCCAGCAGTGAAGCGGGACTGCGCACAGATACGCAGTATTTT. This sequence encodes CASSEAGLRTDTQYF.

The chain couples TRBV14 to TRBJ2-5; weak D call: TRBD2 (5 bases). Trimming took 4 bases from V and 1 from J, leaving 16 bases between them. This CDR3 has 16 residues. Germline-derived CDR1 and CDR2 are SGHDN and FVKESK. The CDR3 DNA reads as TGTGCCAGCAGCCCCGGGATGGACCAGATCCAAGAGACCCAGTACTTC. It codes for CASSPGMDQIQETQYF.

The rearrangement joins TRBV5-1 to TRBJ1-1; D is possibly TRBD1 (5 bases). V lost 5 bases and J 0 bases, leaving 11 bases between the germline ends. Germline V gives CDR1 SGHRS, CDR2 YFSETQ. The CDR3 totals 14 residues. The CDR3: CASSRQQLNTEAFF. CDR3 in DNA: TGCGCCAGCAGTCGACAGCAGTTGAACACTGAAGCTTTCTTT.

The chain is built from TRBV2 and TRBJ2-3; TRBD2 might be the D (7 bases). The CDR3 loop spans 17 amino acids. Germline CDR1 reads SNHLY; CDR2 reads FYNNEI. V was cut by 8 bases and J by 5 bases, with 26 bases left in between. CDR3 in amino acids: CASRRGLLAKPQDTQYF. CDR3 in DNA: TGTGCCAGCCGGCGGGGGCTGCTAGCGAAACCTCAAGATACGCAGTATTTT.

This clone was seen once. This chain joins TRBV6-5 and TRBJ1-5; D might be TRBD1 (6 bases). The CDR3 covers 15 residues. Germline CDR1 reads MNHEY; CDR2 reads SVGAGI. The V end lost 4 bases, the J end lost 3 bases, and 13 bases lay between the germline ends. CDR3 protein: CASSSTGLNNQPQHF. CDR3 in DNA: TGTGCCAGCAGTTCCACAGGGTTGAACAATCAGCCCCAGCATTTT.

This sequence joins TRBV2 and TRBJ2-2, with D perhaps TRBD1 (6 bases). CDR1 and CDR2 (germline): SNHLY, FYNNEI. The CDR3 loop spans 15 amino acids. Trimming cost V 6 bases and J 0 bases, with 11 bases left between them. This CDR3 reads CASRTDRTNTGELFF. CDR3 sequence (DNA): TGTGCCAGCAGGACGGACAGAACGAACACCGGGGAGCTGTTTTTT.

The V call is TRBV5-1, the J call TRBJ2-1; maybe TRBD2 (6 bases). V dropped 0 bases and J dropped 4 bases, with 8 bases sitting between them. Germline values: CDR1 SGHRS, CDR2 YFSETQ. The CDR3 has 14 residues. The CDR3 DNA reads TGCGCCAGCAGCTTGGTAGCGGCTTACAATGAGCAGTTCTTC. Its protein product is CASSLVAAYNEQFF. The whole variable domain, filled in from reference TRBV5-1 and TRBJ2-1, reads KAGVTQTPRYLIKTRGQQVTLSCSPISGHRSVSWYQQTPGQGLQFLFEYFSETQRNKGNFPGRFSGRQFSNSRSEMNVSTLELGDSALYLCASSLVAAYNEQFFGPGTRLTVL.

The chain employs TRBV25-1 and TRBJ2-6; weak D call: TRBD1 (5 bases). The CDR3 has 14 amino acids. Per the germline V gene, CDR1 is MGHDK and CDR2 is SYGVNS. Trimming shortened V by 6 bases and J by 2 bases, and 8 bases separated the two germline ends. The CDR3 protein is CASSRVAGANVLTF. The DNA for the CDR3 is TGTGCCAGCAGCAGGGTCGCTGGGGCCAACGTCCTGACTTTC.

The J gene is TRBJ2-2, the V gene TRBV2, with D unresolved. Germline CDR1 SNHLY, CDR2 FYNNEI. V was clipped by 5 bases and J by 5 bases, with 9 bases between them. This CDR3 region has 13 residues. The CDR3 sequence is CASSTQGTGELFF. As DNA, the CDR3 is TGTGCCAGCAGTACACAAGGGACCGGGGAGCTGTTTTTT.

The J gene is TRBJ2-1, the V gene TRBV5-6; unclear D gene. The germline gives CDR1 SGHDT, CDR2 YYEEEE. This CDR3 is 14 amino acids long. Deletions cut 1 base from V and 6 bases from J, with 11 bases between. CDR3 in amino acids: CASSLQIPINEQFF. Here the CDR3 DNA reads TGTGCCAGCAGCTTGCAAATACCCATCAATGAGCAGTTCTTC.

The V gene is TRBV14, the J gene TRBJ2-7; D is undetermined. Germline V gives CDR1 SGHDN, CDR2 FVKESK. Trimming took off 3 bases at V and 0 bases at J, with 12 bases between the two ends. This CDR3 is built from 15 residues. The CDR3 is CASSQGRWTSYEQYF. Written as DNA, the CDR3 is TGTGCCAGCAGCCAGGGTCGTTGGACCTCCTACGAGCAGTACTTC.

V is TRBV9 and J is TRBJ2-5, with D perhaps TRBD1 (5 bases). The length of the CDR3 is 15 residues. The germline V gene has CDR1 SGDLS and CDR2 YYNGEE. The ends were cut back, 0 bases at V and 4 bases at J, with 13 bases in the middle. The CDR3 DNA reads TGTGCCAGCAGCGTAGCTGTGGCAAGGGGAGAGACCCAGTACTTC. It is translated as CASSVAVARGETQYF.

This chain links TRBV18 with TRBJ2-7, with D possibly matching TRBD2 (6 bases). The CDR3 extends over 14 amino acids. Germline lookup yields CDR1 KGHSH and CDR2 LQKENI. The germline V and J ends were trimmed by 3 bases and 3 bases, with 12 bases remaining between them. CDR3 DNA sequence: TGTGCCAGCTCACCGGCACTAGCAAGCTACGAGCAGTACTTC. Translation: CASSPALASYEQYF.